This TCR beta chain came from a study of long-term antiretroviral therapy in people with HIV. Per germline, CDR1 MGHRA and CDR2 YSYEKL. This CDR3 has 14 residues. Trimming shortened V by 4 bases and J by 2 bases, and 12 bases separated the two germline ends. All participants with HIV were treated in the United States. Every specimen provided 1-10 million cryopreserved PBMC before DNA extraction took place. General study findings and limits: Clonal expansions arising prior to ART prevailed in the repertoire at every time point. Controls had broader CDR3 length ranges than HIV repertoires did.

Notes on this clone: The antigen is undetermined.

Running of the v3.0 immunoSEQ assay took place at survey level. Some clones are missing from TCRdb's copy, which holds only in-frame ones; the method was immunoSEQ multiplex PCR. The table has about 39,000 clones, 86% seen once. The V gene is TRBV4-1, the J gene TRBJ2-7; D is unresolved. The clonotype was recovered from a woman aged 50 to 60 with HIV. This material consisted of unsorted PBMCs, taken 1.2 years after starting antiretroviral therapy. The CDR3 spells CASSRARRAYEQYF. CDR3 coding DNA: TGCGCCAGCAGCCGGGCGCGTCGAGCCTACGAGCAGTACTTC.